The 18 T cell receptor beta chains in this list originate from one sample, sequenced in a study of T cells in Graves' hyperthyroidism and ophthalmopathy. Amplified TCR beta CDR3 regions came from RNA transcripts. When the TCR CDR3 underwent first-round RT-PCR, the HTBI primer set was used. One entry per CDR3 protein, called by TCRdb with MiXCR from the multiplex PCR reads. The sample shows some 150,000 distinct CDR3 sequences, 22% of them seen only once. The sequenced sample consisted of blood. These receptors originate from a woman aged 50 to 60 with Graves' hyperthyroidism that later progressed to Graves' ophthalmopathy.

This clonotype was detected ten times or more. The rearrangement links TRBV6-1 to TRBJ2-5; D is unresolved. Germline CDR1 and CDR2: MNHNS and SASEGT. CDR3 size: 14 residues. Trimming removed 6 bases at V and 2 bases at J, with 13 bases between. Here the CDR3 DNA reads TGTGCCAGCAGCCCCGGGCCAGCGCAAGAGACCCAGTACTTC. Translating it yields CASSPGPAQETQYF.

The chain combines TRBV7-9 with TRBJ2-3, with a possible D match to TRBD2 (5 bases). The germline V gene encodes CDR1 SEHNR and CDR2 FQNEAQ (reference sequence). The V and J ends lost 5 bases and 1 base respectively, with 10 bases between them. The CDR3 sequence is 14 residues long. This chain's CDR3 is CASSEGDGTDTQYF. In DNA, the CDR3 is TGTGCCAGCAGCGAGGGAGACGGCACAGATACGCAGTATTTT.

There are many counts of this clonotype. This rearrangement joins TRBV28 to TRBJ2-7, with 9 bases that match TRBD2. The CDR3 contains 14 residues. CDR1 MDHEN and CDR2 SYDVKM come from the germline V gene. Germline trimming cut 8 bases from V and 5 bases from J; bases unmatched to any gene: 10. CDR3: CASFKRGGRDEQYF. CDR3 nucleotide sequence: TGTGCCAGCTTCAAGAGGGGCGGGAGGGACGAGCAGTACTTC.

The chain has TRBV4-3 and TRBJ1-2; 12 positions match TRBD1. The CDR3 is made up of 17 amino acids. With 1 base clipped from V and 4 bases from J, the junction kept 7 bases outside the gene matches. CDR1 is LGHNA and CDR2 is YSLEER in the germline V gene. CDR3 DNA: TGCGCCAGCAGCCAAGCCGGGACAGGGGGCGCGAGCTATGGCTACACCTTC. Protein sequence: CASSQAGTGGASYGYTF.

The chain couples TRBV2 to TRBJ2-3; the match to TRBD1 covers 9 bases. Germline CDR1 reads SNHLY; CDR2 reads FYNNEI. The CDR3 has 15 amino acids. Unmatched junction bases numbered 4, after V lost 6 bases and J lost 0 bases. The CDR3 sequence: CASSFGTGSTDTQYF. CDR3 DNA sequence: TGTGCCAGCAGCTTCGGGACAGGGAGCACAGATACGCAGTATTTT.

The V call is TRBV7-9, the J call TRBJ2-3; D is unclear. With 2 bases removed from V and 0 bases from J, the gap between germline ends came to 9 bases. In germline, CDR1 is SEHNR, CDR2 FQNEAQ (reference sequence). CDR3 size: 15 residues. CDR3 region: CASSLKISSTDTQYF. In DNA form, the CDR3 reads TGTGCCAGCAGCTTAAAGATATCTAGCACAGATACGCAGTATTTT.

The genes are TRBV7-9 and TRBJ2-7, with 7 bases aligning to TRBD1. The CDR3 loop spans 14 amino acids. Germline assignment: CDR1 SEHNR and CDR2 FQNEAQ (reference sequence). Trimming removed 4 bases from V and 4 bases from J; junction bases left unmatched: 7. The CDR3 coding sequence is TGTGCCAGCAGCTCGACAGGGTTTTTATACGAGCAGTACTTC. Its translation: CASSSTGFLYEQYF.

This clonotype was seen a few times. This chain joins TRBV4-1 and TRBJ2-1, with 8 bases lining up with TRBD2. V lost 4 bases and J lost 8; bases outside the gene matches: 7. The CDR3 spans 14 residues. Germline V lookup: CDR1 MGHRA, CDR2 YSYEKL. CDR3 DNA: TGCGCCAGCAGCCCGGGACTAGTTGCGGATGAGCAGTTCTTC. This gives the protein CASSPGLVADEQFF.

The chain uses TRBV12-3 or TRBV12-4 and TRBJ2-5; 10 bases align to TRBD2. V lost 2 bases and J lost 6; bases outside the gene matches: 6. The CDR3 contains 15 residues. CDR3 residues: CASSLQAGGPKTQYF. The CDR3, as DNA: TGTGCCAGCAGTTTACAAGCGGGAGGGCCGAAGACCCAGTACTTC.

This clonotype appeared many times. This chain connects TRBV27 to TRBJ2-7, with TRBD2 identical over 16 bases. CDR1 is MNHEY, CDR2 SMNVEV, per germline (reference sequence). The CDR3 length is 17 residues. J was trimmed by 2 bases and V by 3 bases; bases with no gene match: 4. The CDR3 sequence: CASSFLGLAGGPYEQYF. The CDR3 DNA is TGTGCCAGCAGTTTCTTGGGACTAGCGGGAGGGCCCTACGAGCAGTACTTC.

This clonotype was detected only a few times. The chain couples TRBV28 to TRBJ2-7; D may be TRBD2 (5 bases). Germline V gene sequence: CDR1 MDHEN, CDR2 SYDVKM. V gave up 8 bases and J gave up 2 bases, with 10 bases separating them. CDR3 size: 12 residues. In DNA form, the CDR3 reads TGTGCCAGCGCCGGGGTCGCCTACGAGCAGTACTTC. Translation gives CASAGVAYEQYF.

In its sample, this clonotype was seen a few times. The chain has TRBV10-3 and TRBJ1-2; D gene uncertain. The germline V gene encodes CDR1 ENHRY and CDR2 SYGVKD. Trimming left V 11 bases short and J 4 bases short, with 17 bases between. CDR3 size: 13 residues. The CDR3 loop is CAVLDTEFYGYTF. CDR3 DNA: TGTGCCGTCCTAGACACGGAATTCTATGGCTACACCTTC.

This clonotype appeared many times. The chain is built from TRBV7-3 and TRBJ2-4; 10 bases match TRBD1. CDR1 and CDR2 from the germline V gene are SGHTA and FQGTGA. The CDR3 sequence is 20 residues long. V shed 2 bases and J 0 bases; nucleotides not matched to a gene: 13. The CDR3 loop reads CASSLLPFGTGELAKNIQYF. Written as DNA, the CDR3 is TGTGCCAGCAGCTTATTACCCTTCGGGACAGGGGAGTTAGCCAAAAACATTCAGTACTTC.

This clonotype was detected many times. The V gene is TRBV28, the J gene TRBJ2-3; D is unclear. CDR3 length equals 14 residues. Trimming cost V 6 bases and J 4 bases, with 14 bases left between them. Germline-derived CDR1 and CDR2 are MDHEN and SYDVKM. CDR3 loop: CASSPPVLADTQYF. The CDR3 DNA sequence: TGTGCCAGCAGCCCGCCGGTCCTCGCAGATACGCAGTATTTT.

V usage is TRBV6-1 and J usage is TRBJ1-1, with 10 bases identical to TRBD1. Germline-derived CDR1 and CDR2 are MNHNS and SASEGT. The junction had 7 bases not matched to a gene; V was cut back by 5 bases and J by 7 bases. The CDR3 runs to 14 residues. The CDR3 DNA sequence: TGTGCCAGCAGTCGACAGGGGGCTTCGGGTGAAGCTTTCTTT. Residues: CASSRQGASGEAFF.

The gene calls are TRBV6-1 and TRBJ1-2; D possibly corresponds to TRBD1 (6 bases). The germline V gene encodes CDR1 MNHNS and CDR2 SASEGT. The CDR3 contains 14 residues. V dropped 4 bases and J dropped 1 base, with 10 bases sitting between them. The DNA of the CDR3 is TGTGCCAGCAGTGGAGGACAGATTAACTATGGCTACACCTTC. Translating it yields CASSGGQINYGYTF.

This clonotype was seen a few times. The chain uses TRBV20-1 and TRBJ2-7; 8 bases are a match to TRBD1. CDR1 DFQATT and CDR2 SNEGSKA come from the germline V gene (reference sequence). CDR3 length equals 15 residues. V shed 6 bases, J shed 1 base, and the junction held 11 bases outside the gene matches. The DNA of the CDR3 is TGCAGTGCCCACCCCCGGGACAGGTCTTCCTACGAGCAGTACTTC. This translates into CSAHPRDRSSYEQYF.

Ten or more counts support this clonotype. The CDR3 sequence: CASSAGFGQGLYEQYF. As DNA, the CDR3 is TGTGCCAGCAGCGCCGGATTTGGACAGGGGCTCTACGAGCAGTACTTC. The genes are TRBV9 and TRBJ2-7, with 9 bases fitting TRBD1. J gave up 3 bases and V 3 bases, and 10 bases lay outside the gene matches. The CDR3 totals 16 residues. Germline loops: CDR1 SGDLS, CDR2 YYNGEE. Combining the CDR3 with reference TRBV9 and TRBJ2-7 gives the whole variable domain DSGVTQTPKHLITATGQRVTLRCSPRSGDLSVYWYQQSLDQGLQFLIQYYNGEERAKGNILERFSAQQFPDLHSELNLSSLELGDSALYFCASSAGFGQGLYEQYFGPGTRLTVT.